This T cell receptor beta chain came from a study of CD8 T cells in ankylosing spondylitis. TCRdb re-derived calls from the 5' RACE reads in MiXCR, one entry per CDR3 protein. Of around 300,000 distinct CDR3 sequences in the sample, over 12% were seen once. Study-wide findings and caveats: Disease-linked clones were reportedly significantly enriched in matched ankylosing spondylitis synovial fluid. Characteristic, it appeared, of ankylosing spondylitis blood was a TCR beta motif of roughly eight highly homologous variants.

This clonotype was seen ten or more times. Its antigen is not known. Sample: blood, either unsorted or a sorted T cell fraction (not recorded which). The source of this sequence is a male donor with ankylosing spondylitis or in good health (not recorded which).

The CDR3 reads CASSPEGGPYREQFF. The CDR3 coding sequence is TGCGCCAGCAGCCCCGAGGGGGGGCCCTACAGGGAGCAGTTCTTC. This chain uses TRBV5-1 with TRBJ2-1, with D tentatively TRBD2 (7 bases). The CDR3 covers 15 residues. Germline V CDR1 and CDR2: SGHRS, YFSETQ. V was shortened by 4 bases and J by 10 bases, with 21 bases between the two germline ends.